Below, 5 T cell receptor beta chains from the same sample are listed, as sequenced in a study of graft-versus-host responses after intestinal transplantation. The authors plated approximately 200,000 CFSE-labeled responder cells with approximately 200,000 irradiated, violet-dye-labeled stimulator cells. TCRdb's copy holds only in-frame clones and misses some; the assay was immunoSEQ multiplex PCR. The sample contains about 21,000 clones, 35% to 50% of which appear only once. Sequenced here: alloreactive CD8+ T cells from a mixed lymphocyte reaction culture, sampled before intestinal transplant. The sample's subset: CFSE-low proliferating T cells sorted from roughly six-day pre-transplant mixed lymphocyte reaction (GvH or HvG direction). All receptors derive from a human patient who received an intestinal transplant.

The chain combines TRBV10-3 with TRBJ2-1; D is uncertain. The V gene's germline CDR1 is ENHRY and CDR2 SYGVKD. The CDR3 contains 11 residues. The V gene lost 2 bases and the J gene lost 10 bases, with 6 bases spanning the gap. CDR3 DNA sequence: TGTGCCATCAGTGAGCTAATAGAGCAGTTCTTC. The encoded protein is CAISELIEQFF.

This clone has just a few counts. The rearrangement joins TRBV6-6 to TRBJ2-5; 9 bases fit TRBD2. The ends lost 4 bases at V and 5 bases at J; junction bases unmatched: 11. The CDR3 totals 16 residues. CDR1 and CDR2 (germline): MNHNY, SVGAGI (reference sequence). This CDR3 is CASSSRRGGVKETQYF. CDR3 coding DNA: TGTGCCAGCAGTTCCCGACGCGGGGGGGTTAAGGAGACCCAGTACTTC.

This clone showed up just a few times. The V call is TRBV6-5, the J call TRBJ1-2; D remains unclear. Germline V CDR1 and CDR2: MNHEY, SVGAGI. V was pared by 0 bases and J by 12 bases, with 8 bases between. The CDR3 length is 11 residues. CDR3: CASSYSPQHTF. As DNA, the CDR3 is TGTGCCAGCAGTTACTCCCCGCAGCACACCTTC.

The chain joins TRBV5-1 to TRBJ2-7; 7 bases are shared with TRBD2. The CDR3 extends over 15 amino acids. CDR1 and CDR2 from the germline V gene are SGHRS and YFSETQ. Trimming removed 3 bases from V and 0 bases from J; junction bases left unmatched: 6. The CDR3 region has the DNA TGCGCCAGCAGCTGGGGCGGGAGTGGCTCCTACGAGCAGTACTTC. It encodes CASSWGGSGSYEQYF.

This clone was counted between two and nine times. CDR3 in amino acids: CASGLTSGANVLTF. In DNA form, the CDR3 reads TGCGCCAGCGGGCTAACCTCTGGGGCCAACGTCCTGACTTTC. The chain couples TRBV5-1 to TRBJ2-6; D not certain. The CDR3 is 14 amino acids. Germline V gene lookup returns CDR1 SGHRS and CDR2 YFSETQ. With 7 bases removed from V and 0 bases from J, the gap between germline ends came to 8 bases.